Given below is one TCR beta chain in context. V lost 4 bases, J lost 3 bases, and 13 bases lay in between. Germline CDR1 SEHNR, CDR2 FQNEAQ (reference sequence). There are 16 residues in the CDR3. These data come from a study of blood T cell repertoires in COVID-19. Overall study context: Sources were T cells, B-cell-depleted T cells, or PBMCs; the material itself was cDNA or gDNA.

Exposed volunteers were people who met a COVID-19 case within 2 weeks before study entry. Sequencing used immunoSEQ multiplex PCR; TCRdb keeps in-frame clones, though not all of them. The table lists roughly 240,000 clones, 83% of them singletons. Sample: PBMCs or T cells enriched from blood (not recorded which). The TCR originated in a woman in her thirties or forties who had been exposed to COVID-19. The chain employs TRBV7-9 and TRBJ1-6; D is possibly TRBD1 (6 bases). The CDR3 region has the DNA TGTGCCAGCAGCTACTTCCCGGGACACTATAATTCACCCCTCCACTTT. As protein: CASSYFPGHYNSPLHF.